Listed below are T cell receptor beta chains from one sample, sequenced in a study of shared clonotypes between healthy human individuals. Using immunoSEQ multiplex PCR, the repertoire was profiled, and TCRdb retains in-frame clones only, with some absent. Seen here are 2,100,000 or so clones, around 95% observed once, and the top ten hold more than 0.1%. Sample: naive CD4+ T cells sorted from blood. The receptors shown here come from a man between 18 and 35 years old in good health. Each CDR3 is given with its conserved first and last residue. A D gene is named only where the DNA matches it firmly. Clone size is shown for a subset of rows, as once, few, many or a class of expanded clone.

v_call	j_call	d_call	clone_size	cdr3_nt	cdr3_aa
TRBV30	TRBJ2-7	-	-	TGTGCCTGGAAAAAGGCAGTCGCGTCCGAGCAGTACTTC	CAWKKAVASEQYF
TRBV28	TRBJ1-5	TRBD1	-	TGTGCCAGCAGTTTCTTGGACAGGGGTAGCAATCAGCCCCAGCATTTT	CASSFLDRGSNQPQHF
TRBV11-2	TRBJ2-7	TRBD2	once	TGTGCCAGCAGCTTAGATAGTACTAGCGGGACCTACGAGCAGTACTTC	CASSLDSTSGTYEQYF
TRBV10-3	TRBJ1-5	-	-	TGTGCCATCAGTGAGTCGCGCAGGGTAGACCAGCCCCAGCATTTT	CAISESRRVDQPQHF
TRBV5-1	TRBJ2-7	TRBD1	-	TGCGCCAGCAGCGGACAGGACAGGGGGCTCGGAGAGCAGTACTTC	CASSGQDRGLGEQYF
TRBV4-3	TRBJ1-1	-	-	TGCGCCAGCAGCCAACAAGAGAACACTGAAGCTTTCTTT	CASSQQENTEAFF
TRBV11-1	TRBJ1-1	-	-	TGTGCCAGCAGCTTCAGTCGGACTGAAGCTTTCTTT	CASSFSRTEAFF
TRBV7-3	TRBJ2-4	TRBD1	once	TGTGCCAGCAGTCCAGAGCCGGGACAGGGGAAAGCCAAAAACATTCAGTACTTC	CASSPEPGQGKAKNIQYF
TRBV7-2	TRBJ2-7	-	-	TGTGCCAGCAGCTCATCGACGGGCCCCTACGAGCAGTACTTC	CASSSSTGPYEQYF
TRBV7-9	TRBJ2-1	-	-	TGTGCCAGCAGCCGCGGACAGTCGAGCTCCTACAATGAGCAGTTCTTC	CASSRGQSSSYNEQFF
TRBV5-4	TRBJ2-1	TRBD2	few	TGTGCCAGCAGCCTAGGACTAGCAGAACGCGAGCAGTTCTTC	CASSLGLAEREQFF
TRBV28	TRBJ1-1	-	-	TGTGCCAGCGGGGGTACAATAAACACTGAAGCTTTCTTT	CASGGTINTEAFF
TRBV10-3	TRBJ2-1	TRBD2	-	TGTGCCATCAGTGGGACTAGCGGGGGCCCTTACAATGAGCAGTTCTTC	CAISGTSGGPYNEQFF
TRBV25-1	TRBJ1-1	TRBD1	-	TGTGCCAGCAGTGGGCTGACAGGGCTGAACACTGAAGCTTTCTTT	CASSGLTGLNTEAFF
TRBV5-1	TRBJ1-3	-	-	TGCGCCAGCAGCTTAGGTTCTAACTCTGGAAACACCATATATTTT	CASSLGSNSGNTIYF
TRBV9	TRBJ2-1	TRBD1	-	TGTGCCAGCAGCGCGCCCGGGACAGGGTTTCATGAGCAGTTCTTC	CASSAPGTGFHEQFF
TRBV15	TRBJ2-2	TRBD2	-	TGTGCCACCAGCCGCTTCCCCATTGGGACTAGCGGGGGTCCGCGGACCGGGGAGCTGTTTTTT	CATSRFPIGTSGGPRTGELFF
TRBV11-1	TRBJ1-1	-	-	TGTGCCAGCAGCTTAGTAGGGACTGAAGCTTTCTTT	CASSLVGTEAFF
TRBV10-2	TRBJ1-2	-	-	TGCGCCAGCAGTGAGTCGATAGGTCTCGACTATGGCTACACCTTC	CASSESIGLDYGYTF
TRBV15	TRBJ2-2	TRBD2	-	TGTGCCACCAGCAGGGGACTAGCGGGAGTGGCCGGGGAGCTGTTTTTT	CATSRGLAGVAGELFF
TRBV6-5	TRBJ1-2	-	-	TGTGCCAGCAGTTCCCCGGGGACTGTCGGTGGCTACACCTTC	CASSSPGTVGGYTF
TRBV14	TRBJ2-7	-	-	TGTGCCAGCAGCCAAGATTTCTCAACAGTCGAGCAGTACTTC	CASSQDFSTVEQYF
TRBV11-2	TRBJ2-1	TRBD2	-	TGTGCCAGCAGCTTTTGGCGGGAGTCCTACAATGAGCAGTTCTTC	CASSFWRESYNEQFF
TRBV5-6	TRBJ2-1	TRBD2	once	TGTGCCAGCAGCGGAGGACTAGCGGTCTACAATGAGCAGTTCTTC	CASSGGLAVYNEQFF
TRBV10-3	TRBJ2-7	-	-	TGTGCCATCAGTGAGTCTGCCGGGTGGGAGCAGTACTTC	CAISESAGWEQYF
TRBV21-1	TRBJ1-5	-	-	TGTGCCAGCAGCCGTCCTCCGTTTGGGGAAGGGCGCAATCAGCCCCAGCATTTT	CASSRPPFGEGRNQPQHF
TRBV30	TRBJ1-5	-	-	TGTGCCTGGAGTGGGGCAGGGCGCAATCAGCCCCAGCATTTT	CAWSGAGRNQPQHF